These 21 T cell receptor beta chains came from one sample sequenced in a study of graft-versus-host responses after intestinal transplantation. The method was immunoSEQ multiplex PCR; TCRdb's version includes in-frame clones alone and lacks a portion of them. This table holds 90,000 or so clones, roughly 85% found once. Antigens of these TCRs are unknown. The source was unstimulated CD4+ T cells sorted from spleen or lymph node cells, collected before intestinal transplant. The receptors originated from a human donor who received an intestinal transplant.

The CDR3 region is CASGSGTQYF. The CDR3 DNA is TGTGCCAGTGGGAGTGGTACGCAGTATTTT. The chain links TRBV19 to TRBJ2-3; maybe TRBD2 (5 bases). Germline V gene lookup returns CDR1 LNHDA and CDR2 SQIVND (reference sequence). Trimming took off 8 bases at V and 8 bases at J, with 8 bases between the two ends. This CDR3 comprises 10 residues.

V is TRBV18 and J is TRBJ2-3; 10 bases align to TRBD2. Per germline, CDR1 KGHSH and CDR2 LQKENI. CDR3 length: 15 residues. The trim removed 5 bases at V and 5 bases at J, leaving 7 bases unmatched. The CDR3 region is CASSTSGARGDTQYF. CDR3 coding DNA: TGTGCCAGCTCAACTAGCGGGGCCCGAGGAGATACGCAGTATTTT.

This rearrangement joins TRBV30 to TRBJ2-7; 8 bases agree with TRBD2. The CDR3 has 14 residues. Trimming cost V 2 bases and J 0 bases; bases outside gene matches: 3. Germline loops: CDR1 GTSNPN, CDR2 SVGIG (reference sequence). For the CDR3, the DNA is TGTGCCTGGAGTCCCGGGGGGGTCTCCTACGAGCAGTACTTC. It encodes CAWSPGGVSYEQYF.

The CDR3 DNA sequence: TGCGCCAGCAGCTTTCCCCCAAGCGGGAGGGACAATGAGCAGTTCTTC. Translating it yields CASSFPPSGRDNEQFF. The V and J genes are TRBV5-1 and TRBJ2-1; 10 nucleotides match TRBD2. CDR3 length equals 16 residues. The V gene end was trimmed by 2 bases and the J gene end by 5 bases; junction bases not matched to a gene: 7. Germline CDR1 is SGHRS and CDR2 is YFSETQ. Complete variable domain (other parts from reference TRBV5-1 and TRBJ2-1): KAGVTQTPRYLIKTRGQQVTLSCSPISGHRSVSWYQQTPGQGLQFLFEYFSETQRNKGNFPGRFSGRQFSNSRSEMNVSTLELGDSALYLCASSFPPSGRDNEQFFGPGTRLTVL.

This chain joins TRBV6-6 and TRBJ2-7; TRBD2 matches at 12 bases. Germline trimming cut 0 bases from V and 2 bases from J; bases unmatched to any gene: 2. This CDR3 comprises 16 residues. Germline CDR1 is MNHNY and CDR2 is SVGAGI (reference sequence). The DNA for the CDR3 is TGTGCCAGCAGTTACTCGCCTAGCGGGGGGGCCTACGAGCAGTACTTC. Its protein product is CASSYSPSGGAYEQYF.

The chain uses TRBV28 and TRBJ1-4; perhaps TRBD1 as D (5 bases). This CDR3 is built from 15 residues. Per the germline V gene, CDR1 is MDHEN and CDR2 is SYDVKM. With 1 base removed from V and 3 bases from J, the gap between germline ends came to 9 bases. For the CDR3, the DNA is TGTGCCAGCAGTTTATCAGGCAGGGCTAATGAAAAACTGTTTTTT. It encodes CASSLSGRANEKLFF.

This clone is medium-sized within its sample. The chain has TRBV5-6 and TRBJ2-1; 7 nucleotides line up with TRBD1. The V and J ends lost 0 bases and 14 bases, in that order; junction bases with no gene match: 2. The length of the CDR3 is 11 residues. Germline lookup yields CDR1 SGHDT and CDR2 YYEEEE. The CDR3 coding sequence is TGTGCCAGCAGCTTGGCCGGGACAGAGTTCTTC. Its translation is CASSLAGTEFF. The variable domain in full, completed from reference TRBV5-6 and TRBJ2-1, reads DAGVTQSPTHLIKTRGQQVTLRCSPKSGHDTVSWYQQALGQGPQFIFQYYEEEERQRGNFPDRFSGHQFPNYSSELNVNALLLGDSALYLCASSLAGTEFFGPGTRLTVL.

The chain couples TRBV15 to TRBJ1-5, with TRBD1 as a possible D gene (5 bases). Germline V lookup: CDR1 LNHNV, CDR2 YYDKDF (reference sequence). The CDR3 consists of 13 residues. Trimming stripped 9 bases from V and 7 bases from J, with 16 bases between. This CDR3 reads CATTGRERQPQHF. CDR3 DNA: TGTGCCACAACGGGACGGGAGAGACAGCCCCAGCATTTT.

The gene calls are TRBV5-6 and TRBJ2-5, with a tentative D call TRBD1 (6 bases). V was pared by 5 bases and J by 5 bases, with 22 bases between. The CDR3 loop spans 16 amino acids. Germline CDR1 is SGHDT and CDR2 is YYEEEE. The CDR3: CASSPGTIPDAETQYF. The CDR3 DNA is TGTGCCAGCAGTCCCGGGACAATCCCCGATGCGGAGACCCAGTACTTC.

The chain carries TRBV14 and TRBJ2-3; 7 nucleotides align to TRBD1. The V gene's germline CDR1 is SGHDN and CDR2 FVKESK. V shed 4 bases, J shed 3 bases, and the junction held 7 bases outside the gene matches. The CDR3 has 15 residues. The CDR3 spells CASSPNRGKTDTQYF. The CDR3 coding sequence is TGTGCCAGCAGCCCTAACAGGGGCAAGACAGATACGCAGTATTTT.

The chain joins TRBV7-2 to TRBJ2-1; the match to TRBD2 covers 10 bases. CDR3 size: 14 residues. V shed 8 bases, J shed 6 bases, and the junction held 7 bases outside the gene matches. Germline CDR1 reads SGHTA; CDR2 reads FQGNSA. CDR3 amino acids: CASRSAGGGNEQFF. Written as DNA, the CDR3 is TGTGCCAGCCGGTCAGCGGGAGGGGGCAATGAGCAGTTCTTC.

The chain joins TRBV19 to TRBJ2-2, with D perhaps TRBD2 (6 bases). Per germline, CDR1 LNHDA and CDR2 SQIVND (reference sequence). Trimming took off 1 base at V and 1 base at J, with 10 bases between the two ends. The CDR3 has 16 residues. CDR3 region: CASSIGTGLNTGELFF. For the CDR3, the DNA is TGTGCCAGTAGTATAGGAACGGGACTGAACACCGGGGAGCTGTTTTTT.

The rearrangement links TRBV19 to TRBJ2-3; D is ambiguous. The CDR3 runs 11 residues. CDR1 and CDR2 (germline): LNHDA, SQIVND (reference sequence). V was cut by 4 bases and J by 4 bases, with 3 bases left in between. CDR3 amino acids: CASSSADTQYF. The CDR3 nucleotides read TGTGCCAGTAGTAGCGCAGATACGCAGTATTTT.

This chain connects TRBV2 to TRBJ2-3; 10 nucleotides match TRBD2. V lost 6 bases and J lost 6; bases outside the gene matches: 9. CDR1 and CDR2 (germline): SNHLY, FYNNEI. This CDR3 is 15 amino acids long. CDR3 in amino acids: CASRPAGGPGDTQYF. The CDR3 bases are TGTGCCAGCAGGCCAGCGGGAGGGCCGGGTGATACGCAGTATTTT.

This clone was recorded once. The chain joins TRBV7-9 to TRBJ2-1; D may be TRBD1 (5 bases). The ends were cut back, 3 bases at V and 15 bases at J, with 15 bases in the middle. The CDR3 covers 12 residues. Germline lookup yields CDR1 SEHNR and CDR2 FQNEAQ (reference sequence). The CDR3 DNA follows: TGTGCCAGCAGCTTGGTAACGGACATTAGGTTCTTC. It yields the protein CASSLVTDIRFF.

About this clone: Other DNA sequences in the same sample also yield this CDR3. The chain combines TRBV18 with TRBJ2-5, with D hard to call. The CDR3 is made up of 11 amino acids. The ends were cut back, 3 bases at V and 3 bases at J, with 2 bases in the middle. Germline CDR1 and CDR2: KGHSH and LQKENI. The CDR3 spells CASSPEETQYF. The CDR3 DNA sequence: TGTGCCAGCTCACCCGAAGAGACCCAGTACTTC.

V is TRBV18 and J is TRBJ2-1; D is unresolved. Germline loops: CDR1 KGHSH, CDR2 LQKENI. The CDR3 has 11 amino acids. The V end lost 7 bases, the J end lost 5 bases, and 6 bases lay between the germline ends. The CDR3 coding sequence is TGTGCCAGCTTAATAGACAATGAGCAGTTCTTC. Amino acids: CASLIDNEQFF.

This clone occurred a few times. The rearrangement uses TRBV5-8 and TRBJ2-1; TRBD1 is a possible D gene (5 bases). This CDR3 spans 12 amino acids. CDR1 SGHTS and CDR2 YDEGEE come from the germline V gene. V was clipped by 0 bases and J by 9 bases, with 7 bases between them. The CDR3 bases are TGTGCCAGCAGCTTGGGTAGGGGTGAGCAGTTCTTC. Amino acids: CASSLGRGEQFF.

The chain couples TRBV2 to TRBJ2-1; 8 nucleotides agree with TRBD2. Per the germline V gene, CDR1 is SNHLY and CDR2 is FYNNEI. This CDR3 comprises 14 residues. Unmatched junction bases numbered 10, after V lost 8 bases and J lost 7 bases. The chain's CDR3 is CASQGDSGINEQFF. The CDR3 DNA reads TGTGCCAGCCAGGGAGATAGCGGGATAAATGAGCAGTTCTTC.

This sequence joins TRBV6-6 and TRBJ2-3, with D perhaps TRBD1 (6 bases). The CDR3 loop spans 16 amino acids. CDR1 and CDR2 (germline): MNHNY, SVGAGI (reference sequence). The V and J ends lost 7 bases and 2 bases respectively, with 19 bases between them. This chain's CDR3 is CASTMNRVVSTDTQYF. CDR3 nucleotides: TGTGCCAGCACTATGAACAGGGTAGTATCCACAGATACGCAGTATTTT.

This clone was detected a few times. The chain uses TRBV2 and TRBJ2-1; 9 nucleotides line up with TRBD1. From germline, CDR1 is SNHLY and CDR2 FYNNEI. The CDR3 is made up of 12 amino acids. V gave up 4 bases and J gave up 12 bases; unmatched junction bases: 4. CDR3 coding DNA: TGTGCCAGCAGTGGAGGGACAGGGACGCAGTTCTTC. Translated, it gives CASSGGTGTQFF.